The clone carrying this TCR beta chain has at least ten counts. Its specificity is unknown. This entry is derived from a study of naive and memory T cell subsets. Points from the study as a whole: Expression changes during T cell differentiation may affect RNA-based TCR counts. In naive cells, over 90% of TCR sequences were seen only once.

The CDR3 is 16 residues long. Germline V gene data show CDR1 as MNHEY and CDR2 as SVGAGI. V shed 2 bases and J 4 bases; nucleotides not matched to a gene: 6. The beta constant-region primer was an equimolar mix of two oligonucleotides covering TRBC1 and TRBC2. TCRdb independently ran MiXCR on the UMI-ligation and nested PCR reads; one entry per CDR3 protein. This table holds roughly 21,000 distinct CDR3 sequences, approximately 11% found once. This clonotype originated in a human donor in good health. The chain employs TRBV6-5 and TRBJ2-1; 9 nucleotides match TRBD2. Sequencing was carried out using central memory CD8+ T cells from blood. CDR3 nucleotide sequence: TGTGCCAGCAGTTACGAGGTAGCGGGAGAGTACAATGAGCAGTTCTTC. Its translation: CASSYEVAGEYNEQFF.